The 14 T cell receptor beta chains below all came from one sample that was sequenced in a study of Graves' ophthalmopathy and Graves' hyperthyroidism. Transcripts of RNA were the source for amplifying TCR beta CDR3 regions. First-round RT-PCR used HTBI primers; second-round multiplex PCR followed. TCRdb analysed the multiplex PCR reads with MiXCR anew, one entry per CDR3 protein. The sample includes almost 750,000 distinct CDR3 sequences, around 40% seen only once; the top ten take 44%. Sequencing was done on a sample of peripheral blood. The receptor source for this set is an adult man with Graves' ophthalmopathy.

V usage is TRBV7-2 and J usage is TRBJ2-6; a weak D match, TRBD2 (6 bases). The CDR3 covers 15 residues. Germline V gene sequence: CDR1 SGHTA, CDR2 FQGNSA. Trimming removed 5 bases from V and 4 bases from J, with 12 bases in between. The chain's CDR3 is CASSGGLVGANVLTF. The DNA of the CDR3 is TGTGCCAGCAGCGGGGGGTTGGTAGGGGCCAACGTCCTGACTTTC. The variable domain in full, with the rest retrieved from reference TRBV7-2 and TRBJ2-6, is GAGVSQSPSNKVTEKGKDVELRCDPISGHTALYWYRQSLGQGLEFLIYFQGNSAPDKSGLPSDRFSAERTGGSVSTLTIQRTQQEDSAVYLCASSGGLVGANVLTFGAGSRLTVL.

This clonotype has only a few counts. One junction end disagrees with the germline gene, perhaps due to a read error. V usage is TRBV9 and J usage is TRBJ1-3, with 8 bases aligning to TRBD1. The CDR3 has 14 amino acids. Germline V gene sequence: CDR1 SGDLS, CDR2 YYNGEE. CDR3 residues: CASSADRAGNTIYF. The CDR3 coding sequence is TGTGCCAGTAGCGCGGACAGGGCCGGAAACACCATATATTTT. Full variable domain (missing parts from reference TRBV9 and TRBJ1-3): DSGVTQTPKHLITATGQRVTLRCSPRSGDLSVYWYQQSLDQGLQFLIQYYNGEERAKGNILERFSAQQFPDLHSELNLSSLELGDSALYFCASSADRAGNTIYFGEGSWLTVV.

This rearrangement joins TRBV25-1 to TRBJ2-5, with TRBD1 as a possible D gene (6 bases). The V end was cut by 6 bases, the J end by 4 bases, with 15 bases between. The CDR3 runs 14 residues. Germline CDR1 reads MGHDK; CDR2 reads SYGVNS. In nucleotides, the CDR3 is TGTGCCAGCAGGTCGACAGGAGGAGCAGAGACCCAGTACTTC. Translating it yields CASRSTGGAETQYF.

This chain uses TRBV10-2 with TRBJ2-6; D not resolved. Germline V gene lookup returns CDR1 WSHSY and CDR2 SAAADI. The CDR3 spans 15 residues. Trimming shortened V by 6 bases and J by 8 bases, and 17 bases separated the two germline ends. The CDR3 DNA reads TGCGCCAGCAGGGGGATGGGGATAGGGACCAACGTCCTGACTTTC. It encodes CASRGMGIGTNVLTF.

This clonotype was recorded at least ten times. The CDR3: CASSGRFRMNTEAFF. CDR3 bases: TGTGCCAGCAGCGGTCGGTTTCGCATGAACACTGAAGCTTTCTTT. V is TRBV7-9 and J is TRBJ1-1; D remains unclear. The germline V and J ends were trimmed by 5 bases and 0 bases, with 13 bases remaining between them. The CDR3 length is 15 residues. Germline CDR1 reads SEHNR; CDR2 reads FQNEAQ (reference sequence). The full variable domain, with the rest looked up from reference TRBV7-9 and TRBJ1-1, is DTGVSQNPRHKITKRGQNVTFRCDPISEHNRLYWYRQTLGQGPEFLTYFQNEAQLEKSRLLSDRFSAERPKGSFSTLEIQRTEQGDSAMYLCASSGRFRMNTEAFFGQGTRLTVV.

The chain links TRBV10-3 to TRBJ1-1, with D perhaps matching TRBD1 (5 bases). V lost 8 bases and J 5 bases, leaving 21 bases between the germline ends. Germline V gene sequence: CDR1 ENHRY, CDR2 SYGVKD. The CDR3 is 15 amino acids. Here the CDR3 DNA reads TGTGCCATCCGGCTGCCAGCGCAGGGCGGGACTGAAGCTTTCTTT. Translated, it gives CAIRLPAQGGTEAFF.

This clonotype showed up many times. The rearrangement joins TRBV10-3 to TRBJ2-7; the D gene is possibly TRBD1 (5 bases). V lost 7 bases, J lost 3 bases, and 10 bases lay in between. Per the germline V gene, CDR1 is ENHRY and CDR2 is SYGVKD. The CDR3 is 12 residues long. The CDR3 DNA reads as TGTGCCATCAAAGCAGGGAACTACGAGCAGTACTTC. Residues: CAIKAGNYEQYF.

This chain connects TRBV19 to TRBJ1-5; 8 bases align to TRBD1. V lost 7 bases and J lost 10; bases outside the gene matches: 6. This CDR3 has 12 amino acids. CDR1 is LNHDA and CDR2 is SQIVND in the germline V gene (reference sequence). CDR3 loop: CASKDRVQPQHF. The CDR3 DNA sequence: TGTGCCAGTAAGGACAGGGTACAACCCCAGCATTTT. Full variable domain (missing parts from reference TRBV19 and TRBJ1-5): DGGITQSPKYLFRKEGQNVTLSCEQNLNHDAMYWYRQDPGQGLRLIYYSQIVNDFQKGDIAEGYSVSREKKESFPLTVTSAQKNPTAFYLCASKDRVQPQHFGDGTRLSIL.

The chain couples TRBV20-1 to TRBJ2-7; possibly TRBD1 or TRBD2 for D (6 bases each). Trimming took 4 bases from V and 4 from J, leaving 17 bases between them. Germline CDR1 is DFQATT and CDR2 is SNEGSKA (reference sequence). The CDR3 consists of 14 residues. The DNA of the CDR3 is TGCAGTGCTACTCAGGGGATGGGACTTTACGAGCAGTACTTC. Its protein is CSATQGMGLYEQYF.

The CDR3 reads CASQRLYEQYF. In nucleotides, the CDR3 is TGTGCCAGCCAGCGACTATACGAGCAGTACTTC. The genes are TRBV2 and TRBJ2-7; D might be TRBD2 (5 bases). The CDR3 consists of 11 residues. V lost 8 bases to trimming and J lost 4 bases, with 9 bases between them. Germline values: CDR1 SNHLY, CDR2 FYNNEI.

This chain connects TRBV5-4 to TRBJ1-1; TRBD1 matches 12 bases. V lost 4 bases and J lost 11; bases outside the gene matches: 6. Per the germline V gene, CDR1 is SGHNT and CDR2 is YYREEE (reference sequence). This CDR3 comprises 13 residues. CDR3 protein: CASSPGTGGLAFF. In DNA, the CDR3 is TGTGCCAGCAGCCCCGGGACAGGGGGCCTGGCTTTCTTT. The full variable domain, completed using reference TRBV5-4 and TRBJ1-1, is ETGVTQSPTHLIKTRGQQVTLRCSSQSGHNTVSWYQQALGQGPQFIFQYYREEENGRGNFPPRFSGLQFPNYSSELNVNALELDDSALYLCASSPGTGGLAFFGQGTRLTVV.

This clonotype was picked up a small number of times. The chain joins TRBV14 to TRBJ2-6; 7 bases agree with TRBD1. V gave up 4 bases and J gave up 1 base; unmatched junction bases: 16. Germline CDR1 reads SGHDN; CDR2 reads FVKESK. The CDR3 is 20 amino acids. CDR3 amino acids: CASSRRQGSEPGSGANVLTF. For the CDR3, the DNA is TGTGCCAGCAGCCGGAGACAGGGTTCAGAACCGGGATCTGGGGCCAACGTCCTGACTTTC.

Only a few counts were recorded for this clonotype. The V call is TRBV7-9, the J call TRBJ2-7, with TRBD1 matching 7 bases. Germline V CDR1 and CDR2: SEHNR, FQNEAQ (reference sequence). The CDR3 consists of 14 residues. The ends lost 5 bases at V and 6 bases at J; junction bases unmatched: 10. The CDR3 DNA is TGTGCCAGCAGCGAGGAAAGGGGGCCACGCGAGCAGTACTTC. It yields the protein CASSEERGPREQYF.

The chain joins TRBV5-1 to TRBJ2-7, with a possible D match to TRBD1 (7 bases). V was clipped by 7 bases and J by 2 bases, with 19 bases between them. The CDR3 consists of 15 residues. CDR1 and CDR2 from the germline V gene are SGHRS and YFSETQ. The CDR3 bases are TGCGCCAGCCGCTGGGGGGTGACAGGGACCTACGAGCAGTACTTC. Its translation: CASRWGVTGTYEQYF.